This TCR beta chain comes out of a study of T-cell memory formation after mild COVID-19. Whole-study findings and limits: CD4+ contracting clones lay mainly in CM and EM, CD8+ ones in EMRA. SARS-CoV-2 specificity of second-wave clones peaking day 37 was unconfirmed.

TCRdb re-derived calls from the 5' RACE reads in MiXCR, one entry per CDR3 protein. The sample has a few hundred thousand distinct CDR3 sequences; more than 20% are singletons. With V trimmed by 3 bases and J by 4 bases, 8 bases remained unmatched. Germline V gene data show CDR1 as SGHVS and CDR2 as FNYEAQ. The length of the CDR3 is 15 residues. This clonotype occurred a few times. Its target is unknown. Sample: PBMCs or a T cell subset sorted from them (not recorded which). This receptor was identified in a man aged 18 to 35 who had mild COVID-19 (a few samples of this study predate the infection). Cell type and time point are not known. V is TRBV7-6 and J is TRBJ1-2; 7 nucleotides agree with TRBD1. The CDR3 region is CASSLRQGGSYGYTF. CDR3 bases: TGTGCCAGCAGCTTGAGACAGGGAGGGAGCTATGGCTACACCTTC.